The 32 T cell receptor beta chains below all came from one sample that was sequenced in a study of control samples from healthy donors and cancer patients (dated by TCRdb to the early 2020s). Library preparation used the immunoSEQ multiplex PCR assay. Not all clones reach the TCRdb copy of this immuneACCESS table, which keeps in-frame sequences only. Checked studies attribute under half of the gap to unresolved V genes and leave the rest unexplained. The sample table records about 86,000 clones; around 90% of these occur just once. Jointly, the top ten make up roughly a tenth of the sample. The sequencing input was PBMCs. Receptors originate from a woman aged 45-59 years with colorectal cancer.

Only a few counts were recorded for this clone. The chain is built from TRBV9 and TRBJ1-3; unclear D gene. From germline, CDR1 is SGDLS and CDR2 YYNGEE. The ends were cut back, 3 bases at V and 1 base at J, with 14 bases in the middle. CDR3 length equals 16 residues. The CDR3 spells CASSAGLVGSGNTIYF. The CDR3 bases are TGTGCCAGCAGCGCCGGCCTCGTCGGTTCTGGAAACACCATATATTTT.

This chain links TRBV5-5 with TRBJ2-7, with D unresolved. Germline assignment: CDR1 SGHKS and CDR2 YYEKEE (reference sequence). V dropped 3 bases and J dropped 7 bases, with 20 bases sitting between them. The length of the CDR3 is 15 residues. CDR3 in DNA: TGTGCCAGCAGCTCAATCAAGGGTTACGCGGCGGAGCAGTACGTC. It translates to CASSSIKGYAAEQYV.

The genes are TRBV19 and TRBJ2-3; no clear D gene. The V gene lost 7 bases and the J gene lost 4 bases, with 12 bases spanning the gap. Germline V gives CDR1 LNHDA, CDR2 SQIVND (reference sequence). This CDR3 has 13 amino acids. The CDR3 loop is CASTSGSSDTQYF. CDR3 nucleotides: TGTGCCAGTACTTCCGGGTCCTCAGATACGCAGTATTTT.

CDR3: CASSLGGTVNEKLFF. CDR3 DNA sequence: TGCGCCAGCAGCTTGGGGGGCACCGTTAATGAAAAACTGTTTTTT. V gene TRBV5-1 combines with J gene TRBJ1-4; a possible D gene is TRBD1 (5 bases). Per the germline V gene, CDR1 is SGHRS and CDR2 is YFSETQ. With 0 bases removed from V and 4 bases from J, the gap between germline ends came to 10 bases. CDR3 length equals 15 residues.

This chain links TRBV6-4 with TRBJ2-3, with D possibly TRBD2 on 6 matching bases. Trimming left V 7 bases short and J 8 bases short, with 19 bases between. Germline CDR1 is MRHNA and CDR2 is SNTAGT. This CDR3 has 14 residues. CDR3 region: CASKPGLTEGTQYF. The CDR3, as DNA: TGTGCCAGCAAACCGGGACTTACCGAGGGTACGCAGTATTTT.

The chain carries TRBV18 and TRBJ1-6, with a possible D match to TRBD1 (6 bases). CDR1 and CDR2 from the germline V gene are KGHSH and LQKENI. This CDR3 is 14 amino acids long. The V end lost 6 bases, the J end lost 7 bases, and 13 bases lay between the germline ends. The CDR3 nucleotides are TGTGCCAGCTCGCGGGACATGCAAAATTCACCCCTCCACTTT. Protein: CASSRDMQNSPLHF.

The CDR3 DNA reads TGTGCCAGCAGTGATACTGAGACAGATACGCAGTATTTT. It translates to CASSDTETDTQYF. This rearrangement joins TRBV6-2 or TRBV6-3 to TRBJ2-3; D unresolved. From germline, CDR1 is MNHEY and CDR2 SVGEGT. CDR3 size: 13 residues. Trimming left V 5 bases short and J 3 bases short, with 9 bases between.

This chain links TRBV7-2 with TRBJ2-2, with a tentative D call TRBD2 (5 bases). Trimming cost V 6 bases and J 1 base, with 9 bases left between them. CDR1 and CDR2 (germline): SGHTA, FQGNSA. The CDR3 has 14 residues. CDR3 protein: CASSRSGNTGELFF. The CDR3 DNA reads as TGTGCCAGCAGTAGGAGCGGGAACACCGGGGAGCTGTTTTTT.

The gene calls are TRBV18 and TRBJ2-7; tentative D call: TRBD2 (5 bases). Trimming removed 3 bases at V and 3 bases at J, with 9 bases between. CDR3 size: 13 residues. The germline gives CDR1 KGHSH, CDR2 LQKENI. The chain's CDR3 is CASSPPAGYEQYV. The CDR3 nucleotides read TGTGCCAGCTCACCCCCCGCGGGCTACGAGCAGTACGTC.

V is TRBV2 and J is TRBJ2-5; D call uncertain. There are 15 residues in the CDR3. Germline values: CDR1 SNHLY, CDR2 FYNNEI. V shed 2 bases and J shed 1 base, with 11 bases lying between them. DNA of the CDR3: TGTGCCAGCAGTGAACAGTCACACAGCCAAGAGACCCAGTACTTC. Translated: CASSEQSHSQETQYF.

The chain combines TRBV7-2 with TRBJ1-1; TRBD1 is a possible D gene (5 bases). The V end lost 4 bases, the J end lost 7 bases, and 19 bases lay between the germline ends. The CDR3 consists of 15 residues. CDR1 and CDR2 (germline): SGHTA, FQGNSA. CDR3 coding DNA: TGTGCCAGCAGCTCGTCCGGGACCGGGGTGGATGAAGCTTTCTTT. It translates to CASSSSGTGVDEAFF.

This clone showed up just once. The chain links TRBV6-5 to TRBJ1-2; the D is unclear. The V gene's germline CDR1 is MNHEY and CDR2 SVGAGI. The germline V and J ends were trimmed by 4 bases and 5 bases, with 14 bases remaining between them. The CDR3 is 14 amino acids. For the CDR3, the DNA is TGTGCCAGCAGTTTACGGAAGGGCTTTTATGGCTACACCTTC. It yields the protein CASSLRKGFYGYTF.

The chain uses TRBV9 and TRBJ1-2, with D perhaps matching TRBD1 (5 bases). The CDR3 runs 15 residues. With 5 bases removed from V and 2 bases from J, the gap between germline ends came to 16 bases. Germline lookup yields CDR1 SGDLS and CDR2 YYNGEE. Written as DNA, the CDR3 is TGTGCCAGCAGTCGTCCCGGGACGGTCAACTATGGCTACACCTTC. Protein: CASSRPGTVNYGYTF.

The CDR3 spells CASSQEGKLAGGSYNEQFF. CDR3 in DNA: TGTGCCAGCAGCCAAGAAGGCAAGTTAGCGGGGGGCTCCTACAATGAGCAGTTCTTC. The V and J genes are TRBV3-1 (or the pseudogene TRBV3-2) and TRBJ2-1; 10 bases are a match to TRBD2. The V gene end was trimmed by 0 bases and the J gene end by 0 bases; junction bases not matched to a gene: 8. The V gene's germline CDR1 is LGHDT and CDR2 YNNKEL (reference sequence). CDR3 length: 19 residues.

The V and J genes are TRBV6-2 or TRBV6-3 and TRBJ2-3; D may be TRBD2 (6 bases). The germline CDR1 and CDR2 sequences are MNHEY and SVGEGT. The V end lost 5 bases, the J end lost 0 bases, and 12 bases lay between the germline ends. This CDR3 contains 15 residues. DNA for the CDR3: TGTGCCAGCAGTAAGAGCGGGTTTAGCACAGATACGCAGTATTTT. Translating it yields CASSKSGFSTDTQYF.

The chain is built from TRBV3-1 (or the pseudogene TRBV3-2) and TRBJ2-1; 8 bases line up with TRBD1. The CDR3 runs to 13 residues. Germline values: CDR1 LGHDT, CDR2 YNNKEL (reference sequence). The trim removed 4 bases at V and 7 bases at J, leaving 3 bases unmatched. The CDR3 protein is CASSPTGVNEQFF. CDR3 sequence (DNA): TGTGCCAGCAGCCCGACAGGGGTAAATGAGCAGTTCTTC.

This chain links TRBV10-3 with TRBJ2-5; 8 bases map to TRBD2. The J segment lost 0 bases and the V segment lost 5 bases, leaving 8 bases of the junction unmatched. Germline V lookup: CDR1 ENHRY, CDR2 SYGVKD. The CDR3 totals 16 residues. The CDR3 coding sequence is TGTGCCATCAGTACTCAAGCGGGGGCCAACCAAGAGACCCAGTACTTC. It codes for CAISTQAGANQETQYF.

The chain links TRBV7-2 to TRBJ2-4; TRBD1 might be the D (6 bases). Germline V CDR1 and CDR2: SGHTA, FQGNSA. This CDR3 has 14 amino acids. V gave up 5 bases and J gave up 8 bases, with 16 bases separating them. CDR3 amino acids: CASSPGQLSDIQYF. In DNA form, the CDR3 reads TGTGCCAGCAGCCCTGGACAGCTTTCTGACATTCAGTACTTC.

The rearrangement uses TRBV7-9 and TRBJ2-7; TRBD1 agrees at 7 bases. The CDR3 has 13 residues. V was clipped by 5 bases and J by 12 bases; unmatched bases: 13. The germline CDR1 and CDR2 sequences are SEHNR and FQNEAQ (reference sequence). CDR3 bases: TGTGCCAGCAGCCCAAAGACAGGGCCTCATCTGTACGTC. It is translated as CASSPKTGPHLYV.

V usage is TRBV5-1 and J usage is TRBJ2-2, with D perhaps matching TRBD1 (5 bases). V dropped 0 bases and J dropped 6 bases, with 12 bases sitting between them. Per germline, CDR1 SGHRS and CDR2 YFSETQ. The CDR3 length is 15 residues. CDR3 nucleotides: TGCGCCAGCAGCTTGGATCAGGGAAAGGCCGGGGAGCTGTTTTTT. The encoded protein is CASSLDQGKAGELFF.

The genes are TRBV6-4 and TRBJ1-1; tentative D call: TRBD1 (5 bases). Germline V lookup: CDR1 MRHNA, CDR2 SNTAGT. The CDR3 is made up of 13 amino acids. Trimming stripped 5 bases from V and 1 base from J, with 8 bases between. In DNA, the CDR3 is TGTGCCAGCAGTCGGGACGGGAACACTGAAGCTTTCTTT. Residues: CASSRDGNTEAFF.

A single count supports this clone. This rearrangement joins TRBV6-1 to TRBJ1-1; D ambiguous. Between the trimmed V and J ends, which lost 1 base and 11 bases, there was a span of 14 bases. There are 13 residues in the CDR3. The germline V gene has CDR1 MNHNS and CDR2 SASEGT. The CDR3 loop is CASSEGGLYMAFF. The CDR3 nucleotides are TGTGCCAGCAGTGAAGGCGGACTGTATATGGCTTTCTTT.

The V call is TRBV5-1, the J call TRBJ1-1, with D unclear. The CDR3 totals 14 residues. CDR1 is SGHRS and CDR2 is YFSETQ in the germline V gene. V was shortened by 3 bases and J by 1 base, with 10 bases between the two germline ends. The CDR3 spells CASSSDGRNTEAFF. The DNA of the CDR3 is TGCGCCAGCAGCTCCGACGGGCGGAACACTGAAGCTTTCTTT.

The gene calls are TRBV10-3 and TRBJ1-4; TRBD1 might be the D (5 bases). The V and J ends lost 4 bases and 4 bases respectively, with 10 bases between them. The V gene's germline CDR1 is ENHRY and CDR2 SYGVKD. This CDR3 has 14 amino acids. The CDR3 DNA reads TGTGCCATCAGTGTTGGGGGAGGTAATGAAAAACTGTTTTTT. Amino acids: CAISVGGGNEKLFF.

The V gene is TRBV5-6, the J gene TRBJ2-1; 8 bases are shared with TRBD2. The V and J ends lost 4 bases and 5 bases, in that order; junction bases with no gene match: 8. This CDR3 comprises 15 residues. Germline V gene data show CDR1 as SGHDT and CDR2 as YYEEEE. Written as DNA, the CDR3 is TGTGCCAGCAGCCGGTTTAGCGGGACCAACAATGAGCAGTTCTTC. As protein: CASSRFSGTNNEQFF. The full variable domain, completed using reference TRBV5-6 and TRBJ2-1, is DAGVTQSPTHLIKTRGQQVTLRCSPKSGHDTVSWYQQALGQGPQFIFQYYEEEERQRGNFPDRFSGHQFPNYSSELNVNALLLGDSALYLCASSRFSGTNNEQFFGPGTRLTVL.

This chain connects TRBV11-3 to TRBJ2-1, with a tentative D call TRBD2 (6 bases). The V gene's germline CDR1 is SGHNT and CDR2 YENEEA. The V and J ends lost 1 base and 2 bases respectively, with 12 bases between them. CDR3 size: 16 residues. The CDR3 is CASSLGGEVAYNEQFF. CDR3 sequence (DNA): TGTGCCAGCAGCTTAGGGGGGGAGGTCGCCTACAATGAGCAGTTCTTC.

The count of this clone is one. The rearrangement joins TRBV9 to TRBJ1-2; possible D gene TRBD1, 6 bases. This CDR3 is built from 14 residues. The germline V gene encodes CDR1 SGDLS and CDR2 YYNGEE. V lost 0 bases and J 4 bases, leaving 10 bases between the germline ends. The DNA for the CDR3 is TGTGCCAGCAGCGTAGATTCAGGGGCCTATGGCTACACCTTC. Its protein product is CASSVDSGAYGYTF.

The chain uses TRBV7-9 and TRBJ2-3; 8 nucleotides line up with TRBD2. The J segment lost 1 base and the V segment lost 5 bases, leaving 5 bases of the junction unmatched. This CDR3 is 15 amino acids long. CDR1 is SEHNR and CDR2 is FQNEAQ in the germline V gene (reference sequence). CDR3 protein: CASSPQRGRTDTQYF. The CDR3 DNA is TGTGCCAGCAGCCCCCAGCGGGGGCGCACAGATACGCAGTATTTT.

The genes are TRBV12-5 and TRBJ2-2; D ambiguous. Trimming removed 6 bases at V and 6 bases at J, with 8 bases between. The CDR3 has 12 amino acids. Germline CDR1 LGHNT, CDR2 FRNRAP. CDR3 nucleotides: TGTGCTAGTGGCTACGGAGCCGGGGAGCTGTTTTTT. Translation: CASGYGAGELFF.

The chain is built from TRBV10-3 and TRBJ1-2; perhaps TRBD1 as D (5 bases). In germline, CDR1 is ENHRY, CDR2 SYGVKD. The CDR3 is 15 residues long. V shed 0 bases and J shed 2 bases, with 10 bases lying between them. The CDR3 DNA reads TGTGCCATCAGTGAGTCGCAAGGGGCCAACTATGGCTACACCTTC. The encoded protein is CAISESQGANYGYTF.

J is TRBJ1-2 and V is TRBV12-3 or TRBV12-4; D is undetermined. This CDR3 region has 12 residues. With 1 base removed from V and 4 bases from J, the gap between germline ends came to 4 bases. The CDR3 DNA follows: TGTGCCAGCAGTTTAGGTCTCTATGGCTACACCTTC. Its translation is CASSLGLYGYTF.

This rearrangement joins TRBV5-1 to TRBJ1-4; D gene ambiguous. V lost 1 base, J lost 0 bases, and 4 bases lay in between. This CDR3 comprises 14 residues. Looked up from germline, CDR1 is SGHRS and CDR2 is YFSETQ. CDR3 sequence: CASSLSTTNEKLFF. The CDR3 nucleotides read TGCGCCAGCAGCTTGTCTACAACTAATGAAAAACTGTTTTTT. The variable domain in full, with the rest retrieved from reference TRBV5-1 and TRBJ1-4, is KAGVTQTPRYLIKTRGQQVTLSCSPISGHRSVSWYQQTPGQGLQFLFEYFSETQRNKGNFPGRFSGRQFSNSRSEMNVSTLELGDSALYLCASSLSTTNEKLFFGSGTQLSVL.